Following are 23 T cell receptor beta chains from one sample sequenced in a study of radiotherapy plus CTLA-4 blockade in lung cancer. Clones were read by immunoSEQ multiplex PCR, and TCRdb kept only the in-frame ones, dropping some. The sample carries 45,000 to 60,000 clones, 70% to 80% recorded once. The sample here was peripheral blood, taken from a patient treated with radiotherapy plus ipilimumab. The receptor set was obtained from a human donor with non-small cell lung cancer who had a complete response to radiotherapy plus ipilimumab.

This sequence joins TRBV19 and TRBJ1-5, with D perhaps matching TRBD1 (6 bases). The CDR3 is 15 amino acids. Trimming cost V 4 bases and J 3 bases, with 13 bases left between them. The germline V gene encodes CDR1 LNHDA and CDR2 SQIVND (reference sequence). Here the CDR3 reads CASSNRDNLNQPQHF. As DNA, the CDR3 is TGTGCCAGTAGTAACCGGGACAACCTCAATCAGCCCCAGCATTTT.

The chain recombines TRBV11-3 with TRBJ1-1; D gene ambiguous. The CDR3 has 16 residues. CDR1 is SGHNT and CDR2 is YENEEA in the germline V gene. V shed 5 bases and J shed 0 bases, with 16 bases lying between them. The CDR3 loop reads CASSVGSTSMNTEAFF. CDR3 sequence (DNA): TGTGCCAGCAGCGTCGGTAGCACTAGCATGAACACTGAAGCTTTCTTT.

V usage is TRBV2 and J usage is TRBJ1-1; D unresolved. The CDR3 sequence is 12 residues long. V was clipped by 8 bases and J by 4 bases, with 11 bases between them. Looked up from germline, CDR1 is SNHLY and CDR2 is FYNNEI. CDR3 DNA sequence: TGTGCCAGCGGGGAGCGGGTCACTGAAGCTTTCTTT. Its protein is CASGERVTEAFF.

This clone has a handful of counts. The chain couples TRBV30 to TRBJ1-2; 11 bases are a match to TRBD1. Germline V CDR1 and CDR2: GTSNPN, SVGIG (reference sequence). This CDR3 is built from 15 residues. Unmatched junction bases numbered 7, after V lost 0 bases and J lost 7 bases. This CDR3 is CAWSVGTGGMSGYTF. In nucleotides, the CDR3 is TGTGCCTGGAGTGTCGGGACAGGGGGGATGAGTGGCTACACCTTC. The variable domain in full, completed from reference TRBV30 and TRBJ1-2, reads SQTIHQWPATLVQPVGSPLSLECTVEGTSNPNLYWYRQAAGRGLQLLFYSVGIGQISSEVPQNLSASRPQDRQFILSSKKLLLSDSGFYLCAWSVGTGGMSGYTFGSGTRLTVV.

This clone is termed medium-sized (0.01 to 0.1%). CDR3 nucleotide sequence: TGTGCCAGTAGCAGACGGAGGTCTGGGGCCAACGTCCTGACTTTC. Translating it yields CASSRRRSGANVLTF. The chain uses TRBV19 and TRBJ2-6, with a weak D call TRBD2 (5 bases). The V and J ends lost 6 bases and 1 base respectively, with 10 bases between them. The CDR3 covers 15 residues. Germline V gene data show CDR1 as LNHDA and CDR2 as SQIVND (reference sequence).

The gene calls are TRBV10-3 and TRBJ2-7, with TRBD1 identical over 9 bases. The CDR3 sequence is 13 residues long. The V segment lost 10 bases and the J segment 7 bases; nucleotides outside the gene matches: 11. CDR1 ENHRY and CDR2 SYGVKD come from the germline V gene. CDR3 amino acids: CATLARTGEEQYV. The CDR3 region has the DNA TGTGCCACCTTAGCCCGGACAGGGGAAGAGCAGTACGTC.

This clone is a singleton in its sample. V usage is TRBV4-1 and J usage is TRBJ2-5; 9 positions agree with TRBD2. Germline CDR1 and CDR2: MGHRA and YSYEKL. The ends lost 1 base at V and 1 base at J; junction bases unmatched: 13. This CDR3 is 19 amino acids long. The CDR3 coding sequence is TGCGCCAGCAGCCAAGGGATCCAGCGGGGGGTCTCAGGCCAAGAGACCCAGTACTTC. Translated: CASSQGIQRGVSGQETQYF.

The V and J genes are TRBV19 and TRBJ2-2, with D tentatively TRBD1 (7 bases). Trimming removed 0 bases from V and 3 bases from J, with 11 bases in between. CDR1 is LNHDA, CDR2 SQIVND, per germline (reference sequence). The CDR3 is made up of 16 amino acids. The CDR3 region has the DNA TGTGCCAGTAGTATAGAAGGAGGGGGCTACACCGGGGAGCTGTTTTTT. It yields the protein CASSIEGGGYTGELFF.

The V and J genes are TRBV9 and TRBJ2-1; D unclear. Deletions cut 0 bases from V and 5 bases from J, with 9 bases between. The CDR3 loop spans 14 amino acids. CDR1 and CDR2 from the germline V gene are SGDLS and YYNGEE. The CDR3: CASSVAARDNEQFF. The CDR3, as DNA: TGTGCCAGCAGCGTAGCTGCGAGAGACAATGAGCAGTTCTTC.

The chain has TRBV27 and TRBJ2-1; the match to TRBD2 covers 10 bases. The trim removed 2 bases at V and 9 bases at J, leaving 13 bases unmatched. Germline lookup yields CDR1 MNHEY and CDR2 SMNVEV (reference sequence). This CDR3 contains 17 residues. This CDR3 reads CASSLRSSGGTMAEQFF. DNA for the CDR3: TGTGCCAGCAGTTTAAGGTCTAGCGGGGGCACCATGGCTGAGCAGTTCTTC.

As DNA, the CDR3 is TGTGCCAGCAGCGACAGCTCCTATAATTCACCCCTCCACTTT. The encoded protein is CASSDSSYNSPLHF. This chain joins TRBV11-3 and TRBJ1-6, with D perhaps TRBD1 (5 bases). The CDR3 totals 14 residues. The germline V gene has CDR1 SGHNT and CDR2 YENEEA. V lost 5 bases and J 0 bases, leaving 5 bases between the germline ends.

This clone was detected only a few times. The genes are TRBV19 and TRBJ2-2; 10 nucleotides line up with TRBD1. CDR3 size: 17 residues. CDR1 is LNHDA and CDR2 is SQIVND in the germline V gene (reference sequence). J was trimmed by 0 bases and V by 7 bases; bases with no gene match: 8. The CDR3 reads CASTLGQGTSNTGELFF. In DNA form, the CDR3 reads TGTGCCAGTACCCTGGGACAGGGGACTTCGAACACCGGGGAGCTGTTTTTT.

The rearrangement links TRBV5-1 to TRBJ1-4, with 8 bases identical to TRBD1. CDR1 and CDR2 (germline): SGHRS, YFSETQ. V shed 4 bases and J 5 bases; nucleotides not matched to a gene: 4. The CDR3 consists of 14 residues. The CDR3 region has the DNA TGCGCCAGCAGCCGTCAGGGGGCGAATGAAAAACTGTTTTTT. Translated, it gives CASSRQGANEKLFF.

The chain has TRBV5-5 and TRBJ2-1; 9 bases map to TRBD1. The CDR3 sequence is 13 residues long. Germline V lookup: CDR1 SGHKS, CDR2 YYEKEE (reference sequence). The V segment lost 4 bases and the J segment 6 bases; nucleotides outside the gene matches: 2. The CDR3 DNA is TGTGCCAGCAGCCCGGGACAGGGCAATGAGCAGTTCTTC. It translates to CASSPGQGNEQFF. Variable domain in full (rest from reference TRBV5-5 and TRBJ2-1): DAGVTQSPTHLIKTRGQQVTLRCSPISGHKSVSWYQQVLGQGPQFIFQYYEKEERGRGNFPDRFSARQFPNYSSELNVNALLLGDSALYLCASSPGQGNEQFFGPGTRLTVL.

The gene calls are TRBV6-1 and TRBJ2-7, with D tentatively TRBD2 (5 bases). Germline V CDR1 and CDR2: MNHNS, SASEGT. The CDR3 runs 15 residues. Deletions cut 2 bases from V and 3 bases from J, with 14 bases between. The CDR3 nucleotides are TGTGCCAGCAGTGAAAGGCGAGGGAGACACTACGAGCAGTACTTC. It translates to CASSERRGRHYEQYF.

The gene calls are TRBV9 and TRBJ1-6, with D possibly being TRBD1 (6 bases). Germline V CDR1 and CDR2: SGDLS, YYNGEE. With 0 bases removed from V and 2 bases from J, the gap between germline ends came to 12 bases. This CDR3 contains 17 residues. CDR3 residues: CASSVDSGDAYNSPLHF. The DNA for the CDR3 is TGTGCCAGCAGCGTAGATTCAGGGGACGCCTATAATTCACCCCTCCACTTT. The variable domain in full, completed from reference TRBV9 and TRBJ1-6, reads DSGVTQTPKHLITATGQRVTLRCSPRSGDLSVYWYQQSLDQGLQFLIQYYNGEERAKGNILERFSAQQFPDLHSELNLSSLELGDSALYFCASSVDSGDAYNSPLHFGNGTRLTVT.

The rearrangement links TRBV27 to TRBJ2-2, with D tentatively TRBD2 (5 bases). This CDR3 has 13 residues. The V gene lost 1 base and the J gene lost 6 bases, with 6 bases spanning the gap. Germline loops: CDR1 MNHEY, CDR2 SMNVEV (reference sequence). CDR3 bases: TGTGCCAGCAGTTTATGGCGGGCCGGGGAGCTGTTTTTT. Amino acids: CASSLWRAGELFF.

This clone appeared a few times. This rearrangement joins TRBV19 to TRBJ1-3; tentative D call: TRBD1 (6 bases). The CDR3 is 14 amino acids. Germline lookup yields CDR1 LNHDA and CDR2 SQIVND (reference sequence). V was trimmed by 6 bases and J by 3 bases, leaving 12 bases between them. In DNA, the CDR3 is TGTGCCAGTAGGCGGACAGCTTATGGAAACACCATATATTTT. Its translation is CASRRTAYGNTIYF.

This clone was seen once. The genes are TRBV19 and TRBJ1-1; D unresolved. The CDR3 has 15 residues. CDR1 and CDR2 from the germline V gene are LNHDA and SQIVND (reference sequence). V dropped 3 bases and J dropped 0 bases, with 11 bases sitting between them. CDR3 nucleotides: TGTGCCAGTAGTATTTTTGAGGGTATGAACACTGAAGCTTTCTTT. This encodes CASSIFEGMNTEAFF.

This sequence joins TRBV27 and TRBJ2-2; D uncertain. Trimming removed 1 base from V and 5 bases from J, with 5 bases in between. Looked up from germline, CDR1 is MNHEY and CDR2 is SMNVEV (reference sequence). The CDR3 runs to 13 residues. This chain's CDR3 is CASSLWRTGELFF. The CDR3 bases are TGTGCCAGCAGTTTATGGCGGACCGGGGAGCTGTTTTTT.

The V gene is TRBV4-1, the J gene TRBJ1-5, with a weak D call TRBD1 (6 bases). The germline CDR1 and CDR2 sequences are MGHRA and YSYEKL. This CDR3 is built from 16 residues. The V gene lost 0 bases and the J gene lost 2 bases, with 11 bases spanning the gap. Written as DNA, the CDR3 is TGCGCCAGCAGCCAAGATCGGGACAAAGGCAATCAGCCCCAGCATTTT. This sequence encodes CASSQDRDKGNQPQHF.

V is TRBV7-9 and J is TRBJ1-1, with D perhaps TRBD1 (6 bases). The CDR3 spans 15 residues. V was cut by 3 bases and J by 5 bases, with 16 bases left in between. Germline V gene sequence: CDR1 SEHNR, CDR2 FQNEAQ (reference sequence). CDR3 sequence (DNA): TGTGCCAGCAGCTTTAGGAAACAGGGACTAACTGAAGCTTTCTTT. Translating it yields CASSFRKQGLTEAFF.

The genes are TRBV13 and TRBJ1-2; 7 bases fit TRBD1. J was trimmed by 4 bases and V by 2 bases; bases with no gene match: 4. Germline CDR1 PRHDT, CDR2 FYEKMQ (reference sequence). The CDR3 spans 14 residues. The chain's CDR3 is CASSLRGQGYGYTF. The CDR3 nucleotides read TGTGCCAGCAGCTTAAGGGGGCAAGGCTATGGCTACACCTTC.